A selection of T cell receptor beta chains follows, all from one sample in a study of CD8 T cells in ankylosing spondylitis. TCRdb re-derived calls from the 5' RACE reads in MiXCR, one entry per CDR3 protein. The table records 150,000 to 200,000 distinct CDR3 sequences, about an eighth of them present only once. The material sequenced was blood, either unsorted or a sorted T cell fraction (not recorded which). These receptors originate from a female donor with ankylosing spondylitis or in good health (not recorded which). CDR3s include the opening cysteine and the closing phenylalanine or tryptophan. A D gene is named only where the DNA matches it firmly. Rows may omit the clone size; those that give it use once, few, many or a size class.

j_call clone_size d_call v_call cdr3_aa cdr3_nt
TRBJ2-1 many NA TRBV7-9 CASSQGGRDNEQFF TGTGCCAGCAGCCAAGGGGGTCGAGACAATGAGCAGTTCTTC
TRBJ1-5 many TRBD1 TRBV4-3 CASSHGTGTGSSNQPQHF TGCGCCAGCAGCCATGGTACCGGGACAGGAAGTAGCAATCAGCCCCAGCATTTT
TRBJ2-7 few NA TRBV12-3/TRBV12-4 CASSLGGGRFSYEQYF TGTGCCAGCAGTTTAGGTGGTGGGCGGTTTTCCTACGAGCAGTACTTC
TRBJ1-4 NA TRBD1 TRBV2 CASSETGRGEKLFF TGTGCCAGCAGCGAGACAGGGAGGGGTGAAAAACTGTTTTTT
TRBJ2-4 NA TRBD2 TRBV14 CASSQEEAGGFLAKNIQYF TGTGCCAGCAGCCAAGAAGAGGCCGGGGGGTTTCTAGCCAAAAACATTCAGTACTTC
TRBJ2-5 few NA TRBV4-1 CASSQDRGAGQETQYF TGCGCCAGCAGCCAAGATAGAGGGGCAGGCCAAGAGACCCAGTACTTC
TRBJ2-7 NA NA TRBV3-1 CASSQEPGLRSYEQYF TGTGCCAGCAGCCAAGAACCGGGACTCCGGTCCTACGAGCAGTACTTC
TRBJ2-4 many NA TRBV5-1 CASSSDYPFTTKNIQYF TGCGCCAGCAGCTCGGACTACCCATTCACAACCAAAAACATTCAGTACTTC
TRBJ1-4 NA NA TRBV7-8 CASSTRQTSGTNEKLFF TGTGCCAGCAGCACTCGACAGACTTCAGGAACTAATGAAAAACTGTTTTTT
TRBJ2-7 many NA TRBV10-3 CAISESAGAYEQYF TGTGCCATCAGTGAGTCGGCAGGGGCCTACGAGCAGTACTTC
TRBJ1-5 many NA TRBV7-2 CASSQPPESPQHF TGTGCCAGCAGCCAACCCCCTGAGTCGCCCCAGCATTTT
TRBJ2-2 many NA TRBV12-3/TRBV12-4 CASSFQDPSTGELFF TGTGCCAGCAGTTTCCAGGATCCAAGCACCGGGGAGCTGTTTTTT
TRBJ2-1 many NA TRBV12-3/TRBV12-4 CASSPGGPGYNEQFF TGTGCCAGCAGCCCTGGAGGGCCGGGATACAATGAGCAGTTCTTC
TRBJ2-7 NA TRBD1 TRBV5-1 CASSQTGTGPREQYF TGCGCCAGCAGTCAAACCGGGACAGGGCCAAGGGAGCAGTACTTC
TRBJ2-5 many TRBD2 TRBV5-1 CASALSGRVETQYF TGCGCCAGCGCCCTTAGCGGGAGGGTAGAGACCCAGTACTTC
TRBJ1-2 NA TRBD1 TRBV19 CASSSYGTGDGYTF TGTGCCAGTAGTTCTTATGGGACAGGGGATGGCTACACCTTC
TRBJ2-1 few TRBD1 TRBV5-4 CASRLGQGANEQFF TGTGCCAGCAGGTTAGGACAGGGGGCTAATGAGCAGTTCTTC
TRBJ2-1 few NA TRBV6-1 CASSRMGVLYNEQFF TGTGCCAGCAGCCGAATGGGAGTGCTCTACAATGAGCAGTTCTTC
TRBJ2-5 NA NA TRBV10-3 CAINAQGVETQYF TGTGCCATCAATGCCCAGGGAGTGGAGACCCAGTACTTC
TRBJ2-3 NA NA TRBV28 CASSFGGLSTDTQYF TGTGCCAGCAGTTTCGGGGGCTTAAGCACAGATACGCAGTATTTT
TRBJ2-3 few NA TRBV4-2 CASSQDLVALTQYF TGTGCCAGCAGCCAAGATTTGGTAGCGCTTACGCAGTATTTT
TRBJ2-7 many NA TRBV12-3/TRBV12-4 CASSLGGASAWKFEQYF TGTGCCAGCAGTTTAGGGGGGGCGTCCGCTTGGAAGTTCGAGCAGTACTTC
TRBJ2-7 many NA TRBV3-1 CASSPIAPYEQYF TGTGCCAGCAGCCCGATCGCCCCCTACGAGCAGTACTTC
TRBJ2-5 NA NA TRBV7-2 CASSPRRETQYF TGTGCCAGCAGCCCAAGAAGGGAGACCCAGTACTTC
TRBJ2-7 many NA TRBV3-1 CASSTGYYEQYF TGTGCCAGCAGCACGGGATACTACGAGCAGTACTTC
TRBJ2-4 many NA TRBV7-8 CASSQTGGRHKNIQYF TGTGCCAGCAGCCAGACAGGAGGCCGACACAAAAACATTCAGTACTTC
TRBJ2-1 many TRBD2 TRBV10-3 CAINSPSGDRSSYNEQFF TGTGCCATCAATTCGCCTAGCGGGGATAGGAGCTCCTACAATGAGCAGTTCTTC
TRBJ2-3 many NA TRBV5-1 CASSFDPRGTDTQYF TGCGCCAGCAGCTTCGACCCGCGAGGCACAGATACGCAGTATTTT
TRBJ2-2 NA NA TRBV24-1 CATNGAAGELFF TGTGCCACCAACGGGGCGGCCGGGGAGCTGTTTTTT
TRBJ2-7 many NA TRBV7-2 CASSFTRYDEQYF TGTGCCAGCAGCTTCACCCGTTATGACGAGCAGTACTTC
TRBJ2-2 many TRBD2 TRBV7-9 CASSLLAGVGTGELFF TGTGCCAGCAGCTTGTTAGCGGGAGTGGGGACCGGGGAGCTGTTTTTT
TRBJ1-5 NA NA TRBV6-2/TRBV6-3 CASSSIRAGGYQPQHF TGTGCCAGCAGTTCCATCCGTGCGGGAGGATATCAGCCCCAGCATTTT
TRBJ2-5 few NA TRBV6-1 CASSDQGKTQYF TGTGCCAGCAGTGACCAGGGCAAGACCCAGTACTTC
TRBJ2-7 many NA TRBV9 CASSVATMGEQYF TGTGCCAGCAGCGTAGCTACGATGGGGGAGCAGTACTTC
TRBJ2-6 few NA TRBV12-3/TRBV12-4 CASSFSPSGANVLTF TGTGCCAGCAGTTTTTCTCCCTCTGGGGCCAACGTCCTGACTTTC
TRBJ2-6 NA NA TRBV18 CASSKDQSGANVLTF TGTGCCAGCTCCAAGGACCAGTCTGGGGCCAACGTCCTGACTTTC
TRBJ1-2 many NA TRBV12-3/TRBV12-4 CASSPLGVGDPYGYTF TGTGCCAGCAGTCCCTTAGGGGTCGGGGATCCCTATGGCTACACCTTC
TRBJ2-5 NA NA TRBV6-5 CASSYSWTVLGETQYF TGTGCCAGCAGTTACTCCTGGACGGTCCTAGGGGAGACCCAGTACTTC
TRBJ2-7 NA TRBD1 TRBV29-1 CSVRTGAYEQYF TGCAGCGTACGGACAGGGGCCTACGAGCAGTACTTC
TRBJ2-6 few NA TRBV5-1 CASSFGGPTRNRPGANVLTF TGCGCCAGCAGCTTTGGTGGCCCAACACGAAATAGGCCTGGGGCCAACGTCCTGACTTTC
TRBJ1-6 NA NA TRBV14 CASSQKRGIYNSPLHF TGTGCCAGCAGCCAAAAGCGTGGGATCTATAATTCACCCCTCCACTTT
TRBJ1-1 many TRBD1 TRBV5-5 CASSLRTGGTEAFF TGTGCCAGCAGCTTGCGGACAGGGGGCACTGAAGCTTTCTTT
TRBJ1-1 many NA TRBV2 CASSVTTMNTEAFF TGTGCCAGCAGTGTAACAACCATGAACACTGAAGCTTTCTTT
TRBJ1-4 many NA TRBV6-1 CASSNAGTTNEKLFF TGTGCCAGCAGTAACGCAGGGACAACTAATGAAAAACTGTTTTTT
TRBJ2-7 many NA TRBV20-1 CSARSLADSSYEQYF TGCAGTGCTAGATCGCTAGCGGACAGCTCCTACGAGCAGTACTTC
TRBJ2-2 many NA TRBV20-1 CSAQRGSAGELFF TGCAGTGCCCAACGGGGGTCAGCCGGGGAGCTGTTTTTT
TRBJ2-7 many NA TRBV29-1 CSVERPGDEQYF TGCAGCGTTGAAAGGCCCGGGGACGAGCAGTACTTC
TRBJ2-1 many TRBD2 TRBV5-1 CASSLVLAGANEQFF TGCGCCAGCAGCTTGGTTCTAGCGGGAGCGAATGAGCAGTTCTTC
TRBJ2-1 few NA TRBV4-1 CASSLREEPSQSNEQFF TGCGCCAGCAGCCTCAGAGAGGAGCCTAGTCAGTCCAATGAGCAGTTCTTC
TRBJ2-1 NA NA TRBV7-2 CASREVDEQFF TGTGCCAGCCGCGAAGTGGATGAGCAGTTCTTC
TRBJ2-3 NA NA TRBV7-2 CASSPTSTGGFTDTQYF TGTGCCAGCAGCCCTACGTCGACTGGCGGATTCACAGATACGCAGTATTTT
TRBJ2-3 many TRBD2 TRBV6-2/TRBV6-3 CATRGLAGSGDTQYF TGTGCCACCAGGGGACTAGCGGGATCAGGAGATACGCAGTATTTT
TRBJ1-1 NA TRBD1 TRBV20-1 CSATPTGLMNTEAFF TGCAGTGCTACTCCGACAGGGTTAATGAACACTGAAGCTTTCTTT
TRBJ2-1 many NA TRBV5-1 CASSRGGEGYNEQFF TGCGCCAGCAGCCGAGGGGGGGAGGGTTACAATGAGCAGTTCTTC